This T cell receptor beta chain was documented in a study of shared clonotypes between healthy human individuals. Naive CD8 isolation took CD45RO-negative cells positively selected for CCR7 and excluded terminally differentiated effector memory CD45RA+ cells. CDR3 length: 13 residues. Germline V gene lookup returns CDR1 SGHRS and CDR2 YFSETQ. V was pared by 7 bases and J by 1 base, with 10 bases between. Deep was the level at which the assay was run. Sorted-subset replicate PCR reactions were performed with approximately 190 ng DNA, corresponding to tens of thousands of T cell genomes. TCRdb keeps only in-frame clones here, not all; method: immunoSEQ multiplex PCR. The sample yields 550,000 to 650,000 clones, roughly 96% seen once.

This clonotype originated in a woman aged 25 to 39 in good health. Specimen: naive CD8+ T cells sorted from blood. V usage is TRBV5-1 and J usage is TRBJ2-3; tentative D call: TRBD1 (6 bases). Here the CDR3 reads CASGRTGTDTQYF. The CDR3 DNA sequence: TGCGCCAGCGGCCGGACAGGCACAGATACGCAGTATTTT.